The 9 T cell receptor beta chains given below trace back to one sample, sequenced in a study of blood T cells in healthy people across ages. A second PCR, run for about 6 to 11 cycles, used a sample-barcoded 5' primer plus a J-beta primer mix. Via MiXCR, TCRdb re-called the 5' RACE reads, giving one row per CDR3 protein. This sample yields roughly 930,000 distinct CDR3 sequences, of which about 44% are seen a single time; 13% belongs to the top ten. Input material: blood. All receptors derive from a young man in good health.

The chain is built from TRBV28 and TRBJ2-5; 9 bases align to TRBD2. Germline-derived CDR1 and CDR2 are MDHEN and SYDVKM. V lost 5 bases to trimming and J lost 11 bases; unmatched junction nucleotides: 21. The CDR3 is made up of 17 amino acids. The CDR3, as DNA: TGTGCCAGCAGTCCGACTAGCGGAACAAATGAGCGTAATGAGCAGTACTTC. Its translation is CASSPTSGTNERNEQYF. Drawing the rest from reference TRBV28 and TRBJ2-5, the complete variable domain is DVKVTQSSRYLVKRTGEKVFLECVQDMDHENMFWYRQDPGLGLRLIYFSYDVKMKEKGDIPEGYSVSREKKERFSLILESASTNQTSMYLCASSPTSGTNERNEQYFGPGTRLLVL.

This clonotype showed up many times. Compared with germline, one end of the junction differs, possibly owing to a read error. The chain is built from TRBV5-1 and TRBJ2-1; 10 bases match TRBD2. The V gene's germline CDR1 is SGHRS and CDR2 YFSETQ. The CDR3 has 15 residues. The CDR3 reads CASSFSGGAYNEQFF. Written as DNA, the CDR3 is TGTGCCAGCAGCTTCAGCGGGGGGGCCTACAATGAGCAGTTCTTC. The full variable domain, in which reference TRBV5-1 and TRBJ2-1 provide the parts outside the CDR3, is KAGVTQTPRYLIKTRGQQVTLSCSPISGHRSVSWYQQTPGQGLQFLFEYFSETQRNKGNFPGRFSGRQFSNSRSEMNVSTLELGDSALYLCASSFSGGAYNEQFFGPGTRLTVL.

The J gene is TRBJ1-4, the V gene TRBV14; TRBD1 matches 7 bases. The V gene end was trimmed by 3 bases and the J gene end by 0 bases; junction bases not matched to a gene: 13. Germline V gives CDR1 SGHDN, CDR2 FVKESK. The CDR3 loop spans 19 amino acids. CDR3: CASSQAIGTAIATNEKLFF. For the CDR3, the DNA is TGTGCCAGCAGCCAGGCCATCGGGACAGCCATTGCAACTAATGAAAAACTGTTTTTT.

Ten or more counts support this clonotype. This rearrangement joins TRBV7-9 to TRBJ2-4; D possibly corresponds to TRBD2 (7 bases). The CDR3 totals 15 residues. Trimming left V 5 bases short and J 2 bases short, with 13 bases between. Germline V gene data show CDR1 as SEHNR and CDR2 as FQNEAQ (reference sequence). The CDR3 bases are TGTGCCAGCAGCCTCGAGGGGGGGTCCAAAAACATTCAGTACTTC. It specifies CASSLEGGSKNIQYF.

About this clonotype: The junction does not match germline at one end; this may be a read error. The chain uses TRBV7-2 and TRBJ2-3; possible D gene TRBD2, 5 bases. The CDR3 sequence is 12 residues long. The V gene's germline CDR1 is SGHTA and CDR2 FQGNSA. The CDR3 DNA follows: TGTGTCAGCAGCCCGGACTTAGATACGCAGTATTTT. Protein sequence: CVSSPDLDTQYF. Variable domain in full (rest from reference TRBV7-2 and TRBJ2-3): GAGVSQSPSNKVTEKGKDVELRCDPISGHTALYWYRQSLGQGLEFLIYFQGNSAPDKSGLPSDRFSAERTGGSVSTLTIQRTQQEDSAVYLCVSSPDLDTQYFGPGTRLTVL.

The CDR3 DNA follows: TGTGCCAGCAGTGAGCTATTGGAGAGCTCCTACAATGAGCAGTTCTTC. It encodes CASSELLESSYNEQFF. The chain uses TRBV6-4 and TRBJ2-1; D is undetermined. In germline, CDR1 is MRHNA, CDR2 SNTAGT. CDR3 length: 16 residues. The germline V and J ends were trimmed by 3 bases and 0 bases, with 12 bases remaining between them.

The CDR3 protein is CASSLAGVVKRGYTF. The CDR3 DNA reads as TGTGCCAGCAGCTTAGCCGGGGTTGTAAAGCGTGGCTACACCTTC. The chain is built from TRBV7-2 and TRBJ1-2; no clear D. Germline loops: CDR1 SGHTA, CDR2 FQGNSA. Trimming stripped 0 bases from V and 7 bases from J, with 15 bases between. This CDR3 comprises 15 residues.

V usage is TRBV5-1 and J usage is TRBJ2-7; no reliable D call. The closer fit of TRBJ2-5 to the DNA end suggests the J call may be wrong. There are 14 residues in the CDR3. CDR1 is SGHRS and CDR2 is YFSETQ in the germline V gene. This CDR3 is CASKKETPQETQYF. The CDR3 DNA reads as TGCGCCAGCAAGAAGGAGACACCCCAAGAGACCCAGTACTTC.

This clonotype was seen more than once but under ten times. The J gene is TRBJ2-1, the V gene TRBV7-8; D tentatively fits TRBD1 or TRBD2 (5 bases each). The V end was cut by 5 bases, the J end by 8 bases, with 19 bases between. The CDR3 extends over 15 amino acids. Germline values: CDR1 SGHVS, CDR2 FQNEAQ. CDR3 bases: TGTGCCAGCAGCGTCCGGGGCTTAGGCGGTCATGAGCAGTTCTTC. This gives the protein CASSVRGLGGHEQFF.